The source of this T cell receptor beta chain is a study of blood T cell repertoires in COVID-19. Profiled with immunoSEQ multiplex PCR; TCRdb holds only in-frame clones, not every one. This table holds some 170,000 clones, 82% found once. The CDR3 totals 16 residues. Germline CDR1 reads LGHNA; CDR2 reads YSLEER. The V end lost 0 bases, the J end lost 5 bases, and 16 bases lay between the germline ends. The gene calls are TRBV4-3 and TRBJ1-2; the D gene is possibly TRBD1 (6 bases). The receptor was derived from a woman in her seventies with acute or convalescent COVID-19. What was sequenced was peripheral blood. CDR3 DNA sequence: TGCGCCAGCAGCCAAGACGCCGGCAGGGGATTTTATGGCTACACCTTC. Translation gives CASSQDAGRGFYGYTF.